The clone carrying this T cell receptor beta chain was counted many times. Antigen unknown. The CDR3 contains 17 residues. Trimming cost V 4 bases and J 0 bases; bases outside gene matches: 5. Germline CDR1 and CDR2: SNHLY and FYNNEI. TCRdb reprocessed the PCR reads via MiXCR and lists one record per CDR3 protein. The sample has around 470,000 distinct CDR3 sequences, under 30% seen once. This sample stems from a study of molecular identifiers for immune sequencing clone quantification. The study's findings and limits: One cell's worth of spiked Jurkat TCR RNA was reportedly detectable among about 930,000 naive cells.

Material: naive CD8+ T cells from blood, with Jurkat cell RNA spiked in. Subset given: FACS-sorted CD8+CD4-CCR7+CD45RA+ naive T cells. The gene calls are TRBV2 and TRBJ2-6; 8 positions match TRBD1. This clonotype was sampled from a human donor in good health. Some libraries in this study had Jurkat cell RNA spiked in. CDR3 amino acids: CASSGQGILSGANVLTF. In DNA form, the CDR3 reads TGTGCCAGCAGTGGACAGGGGATACTCTCTGGGGCCAACGTCCTGACTTTC.